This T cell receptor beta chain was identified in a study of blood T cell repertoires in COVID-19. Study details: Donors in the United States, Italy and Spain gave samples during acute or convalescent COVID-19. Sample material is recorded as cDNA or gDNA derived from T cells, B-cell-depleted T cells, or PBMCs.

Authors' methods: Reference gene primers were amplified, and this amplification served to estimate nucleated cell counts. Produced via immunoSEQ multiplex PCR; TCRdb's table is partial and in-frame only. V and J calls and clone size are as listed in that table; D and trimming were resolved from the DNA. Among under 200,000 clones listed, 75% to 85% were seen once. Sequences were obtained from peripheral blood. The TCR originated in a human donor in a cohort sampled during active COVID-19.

CDR3 sequence reads: CASSLGVGGAYEQYF. For the CDR3, the DNA is TGTGCCAGCAGTTTGGGCGTCGGGGGGGCGTACGAGCAGTACTTC. The chain employs TRBV27 and TRBJ2-7, with 8 bases that match TRBD2. The CDR3 spans 15 residues. V shed 3 bases and J 4 bases; nucleotides not matched to a gene: 8. Germline CDR1 MNHEY, CDR2 SMNVEV (reference sequence).